A single sample is the source of the 9 T cell receptor beta chains below, sequenced in a study of blood T cells in healthy people across ages. For the second PCR, which ran for about 7 to 12 cycles, a sample-barcoded 5' primer and a J-beta primer mix were used. TCRdb re-called the 5' RACE reads through MiXCR, storing one row per CDR3 protein. In the table there are about 570,000 distinct CDR3 sequences, roughly a quarter of which are singletons. Sequenced material: blood. These receptors all come from a woman aged 70-85 years in good health.

A remark on this clonotype: Germline and junction disagree at one end, which may indicate a read error. V is TRBV12-3 or TRBV12-4 and J is TRBJ2-1, with TRBD2 as a possible D gene (7 bases). The CDR3 consists of 16 residues. CDR3 protein: CAGSLFKGGGNNEQFF. CDR3 bases: TGTGCCGGCAGTTTATTTAAGGGAGGGGGTAACAATGAGCAGTTCTTC.

Concerning this clonotype: One end of the junction is discordant with germline, which a read error may explain. The rearrangement joins TRBV9 to TRBJ2-3; 8 bases agree with TRBD1. Per germline, CDR1 SGDLS and CDR2 YYNGEE. The CDR3 is made up of 14 amino acids. CDR3 in amino acids: CASSVGGQGYTEYF. The CDR3 DNA reads TGTGCCAGCAGCGTAGGTGGACAGGGATATACGGAGTATTTT.

The chain joins TRBV5-1 to TRBJ2-1; D is ambiguous. This CDR3 spans 13 amino acids. V was shortened by 3 bases and J by 5 bases, with 9 bases between the two germline ends. CDR1 is SGHRS, CDR2 YFSETQ, per germline. CDR3 amino acids: CASSSLPHNEQFF. The CDR3 nucleotides are TGCGCCAGCAGCTCCCTGCCGCACAATGAGCAGTTCTTC.

In the case of this clonotype: A much bigger clone sits one base away, suggesting this may be a read error. V is TRBV4-2 and J is TRBJ2-5; D is perhaps TRBD2 (6 bases). The CDR3 sequence is 13 residues long. CDR1 is LGHNA, CDR2 YNFKEQ, per germline. CDR3 nucleotides: TGTGCCAGCGGCCAAGAGGGGCGGGGGACCCAGTACTTC. Its translation: CASGQEGRGTQYF.

The chain employs TRBV18 and TRBJ1-6, with TRBD1 matching 8 bases. The CDR3 has 14 residues. After removal of 5 bases from V and 11 bases from J, the junction contained 8 bases not matched to a gene. The germline gives CDR1 KGHSH, CDR2 LQKENI. The CDR3 sequence is CASSSGGSTAPLHF. For the CDR3, the DNA is TGTGCCAGCTCATCAGGGGGCTCGACGGCACCCCTCCACTTT.

This clonotype showed up just a few times. This chain joins TRBV28 and TRBJ1-1; 7 bases match TRBD1. Looked up from germline, CDR1 is MDHEN and CDR2 is SYDVKM. The CDR3 sequence is 15 residues long. Losses at the gene ends were 6 bases for V and 4 bases for J; bases not matched to a gene: 11. The chain's CDR3 is CASRHRGLGPTEAFF. The CDR3 nucleotides are TGTGCCAGCAGACACAGGGGATTAGGGCCCACTGAAGCTTTCTTT.

V gene TRBV10-3 combines with J gene TRBJ1-2, with TRBD1 matching 8 bases. This CDR3 spans 14 amino acids. Germline V gene lookup returns CDR1 ENHRY and CDR2 SYGVKD. The V gene end was trimmed by 10 bases and the J gene end by 2 bases; junction bases not matched to a gene: 9. The chain's CDR3 is CATEDRVRNYGYTF. CDR3 sequence (DNA): TGTGCCACCGAGGACAGGGTTAGAAACTATGGCTACACCTTC.

This chain joins TRBV24-1 and TRBJ2-3; possibly TRBD2 for D (5 bases). V gave up 12 bases and J gave up 0 bases, with 15 bases separating them. The germline gives CDR1 KGHDR, CDR2 SFDVKD. The CDR3 length is 14 residues. As DNA, the CDR3 is TGTGCCGCCGCACGGGGTAGGAGCACAGATACGCAGTATTTT. Translation gives CAAARGRSTDTQYF.

A remark on this clonotype: This sequence may be a read error, since a much larger clone differs from it by one base. V and J are TRBV4-3 and TRBJ2-5; 9 bases line up with TRBD1. V lost 4 bases and J lost 4; bases outside the gene matches: 7. CDR3 length: 15 amino acids. The germline gives CDR1 LGHNA, CDR2 YSLEER. CDR3 nucleotides: TGCGCCAGCAGCCGAGATCAGACAGGGGGAGAGACCCAGTACTTC. It is translated as CASSRDQTGGETQYF.